Each of the 10 T cell receptor beta chains below was sequenced from the same sample in a study of blood T cell repertoires in COVID-19. Profiling relied on immunoSEQ multiplex PCR, and the TCRdb table lists in-frame clones only, not all of them. The sample contains 80,000 or so clones, 80% of which appear only once. The specimen was peripheral blood. Receptors originate from a woman in her seventies with acute or convalescent COVID-19.

The chain recombines TRBV4-3 with TRBJ1-1; 9 nucleotides agree with TRBD1. CDR1 and CDR2 (germline): LGHNA, YSLEER. V trimming: 1 base; J trimming: 10 bases; junction bases outside the gene matches: 7. This CDR3 spans 14 amino acids. CDR3 sequence (DNA): TGCGCCAGCAGCCAAGGACAGGGGGTATCGTCAGCTTTCTTT. As protein: CASSQGQGVSSAFF.

This chain links TRBV6-5 with TRBJ1-1; 11 nucleotides match TRBD1. This CDR3 contains 16 residues. Germline-derived CDR1 and CDR2 are MNHEY and SVGAGI. Germline trimming cut 2 bases from V and 1 base from J; bases unmatched to any gene: 3. CDR3 sequence reads: CASSYRDRGTNTEAFF. CDR3 DNA sequence: TGTGCCAGCAGTTACCGGGACAGGGGGACGAACACTGAAGCTTTCTTT.

The CDR3 loop is CASSLGTGFEQYF. DNA for the CDR3: TGTGCCAGCAGCTTAGGGACAGGGTTCGAGCAGTACTTC. This chain uses TRBV11-2 with TRBJ2-7; 8 positions match TRBD1. Germline V gene sequence: CDR1 SGHAT, CDR2 FQNNGV. Losses at the gene ends were 1 base for V and 6 bases for J; bases not matched to a gene: 2. The CDR3 consists of 13 residues.

The chain is built from TRBV6-6 and TRBJ1-5; D is unresolved. Deletions cut 6 bases from V and 2 bases from J, with 14 bases between. This CDR3 is 15 amino acids long. Germline values: CDR1 MNHNY, CDR2 SVGAGI (reference sequence). CDR3 residues: CASSPVLPGNQPQHF. CDR3 bases: TGTGCCAGCAGCCCCGTCCTCCCCGGCAATCAGCCCCAGCATTTT.

This chain joins TRBV7-9 and TRBJ1-2; D remains ambiguous. The CDR3 totals 11 residues. The V end was cut by 3 bases, the J end by 7 bases, with 6 bases between. The germline gives CDR1 SEHNR, CDR2 FQNEAQ (reference sequence). CDR3 loop: CASSFGSGYTF. The CDR3 coding sequence is TGTGCCAGCAGCTTTGGGAGTGGCTACACCTTC.

The CDR3 bases are TGTGCCAGCAGCCGTCGAATAGCGGGGGGGCCCGCAGATACGCAGTATTTT. Translation gives CASSRRIAGGPADTQYF. The rearrangement links TRBV6-2 or TRBV6-3 to TRBJ2-3, with 11 bases that match TRBD2. This CDR3 is 17 amino acids long. The germline CDR1 and CDR2 sequences are MNHEY and SVGEGT. With V trimmed by 6 bases and J by 4 bases, 12 bases remained unmatched.

This chain connects TRBV13 to TRBJ1-3; 9 bases map to TRBD1. The CDR3 spans 15 residues. With 5 bases clipped from V and 4 bases from J, the junction kept 6 bases outside the gene matches. Germline CDR1 PRHDT, CDR2 FYEKMQ (reference sequence). CDR3 sequence (DNA): TGTGCCAGCAGCGATACAGGGGGCGACGGAAACACCATATATTTT. It is translated as CASSDTGGDGNTIYF.

This chain joins TRBV7-2 and TRBJ1-5; no clear D gene. Trimming cost V 5 bases and J 4 bases, with 9 bases left between them. CDR3 size: 13 residues. CDR1 and CDR2 from the germline V gene are SGHTA and FQGNSA. The CDR3: CASSPGGNQPQHF. In DNA, the CDR3 is TGTGCCAGCAGCCCGGGAGGGAATCAGCCCCAGCATTTT.

The rearrangement joins TRBV15 to TRBJ1-6; D is perhaps TRBD1 (6 bases). The germline gives CDR1 LNHNV, CDR2 YYDKDF (reference sequence). This CDR3 has 17 amino acids. Trimming left V 0 bases short and J 9 bases short, with 18 bases between. CDR3 protein: CATSRDIGTTKRSPLHF. DNA for the CDR3: TGTGCCACCAGCAGAGATATTGGGACAACCAAACGTTCACCCCTCCACTTT.

The rearrangement joins TRBV5-5 to TRBJ1-2, with TRBD1 identical over 8 bases. This CDR3 region has 16 residues. The junction had 10 bases not matched to a gene; V was cut back by 2 bases and J by 4 bases. CDR1 is SGHKS and CDR2 is YYEKEE in the germline V gene (reference sequence). CDR3 residues: CASSLTQGGLIYGYTF. The CDR3 region has the DNA TGTGCCAGCAGCTTAACACAGGGGGGCCTAATCTATGGCTACACCTTC.